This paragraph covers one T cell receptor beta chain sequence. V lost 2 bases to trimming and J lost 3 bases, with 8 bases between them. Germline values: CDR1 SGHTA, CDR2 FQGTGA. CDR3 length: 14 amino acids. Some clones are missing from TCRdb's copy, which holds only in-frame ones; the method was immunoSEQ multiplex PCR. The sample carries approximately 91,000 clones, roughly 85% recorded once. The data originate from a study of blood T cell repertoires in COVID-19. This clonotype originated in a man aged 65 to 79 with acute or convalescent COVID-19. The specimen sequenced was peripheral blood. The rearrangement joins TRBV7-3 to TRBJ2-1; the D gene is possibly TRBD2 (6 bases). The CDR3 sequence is CASSLVGGYNEQFF. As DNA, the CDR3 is TGTGCCAGCAGCTTAGTCGGGGGCTACAATGAGCAGTTCTTC.